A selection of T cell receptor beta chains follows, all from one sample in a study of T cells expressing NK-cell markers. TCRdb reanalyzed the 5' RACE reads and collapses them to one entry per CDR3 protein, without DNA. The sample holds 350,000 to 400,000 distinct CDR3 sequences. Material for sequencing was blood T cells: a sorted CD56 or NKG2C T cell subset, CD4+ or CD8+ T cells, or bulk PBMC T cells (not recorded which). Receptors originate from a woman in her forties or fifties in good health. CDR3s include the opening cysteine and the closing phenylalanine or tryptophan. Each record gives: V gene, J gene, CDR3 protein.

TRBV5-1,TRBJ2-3,CASTKDGSTDTQYF
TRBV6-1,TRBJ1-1,CASSENVWNTEAFF
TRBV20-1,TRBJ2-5,CSARRTGLTPAETQYF
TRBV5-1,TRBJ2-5,CASSWSVTTQGTQYF
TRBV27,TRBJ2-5,CASSPVGEGETQYF
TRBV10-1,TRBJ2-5,CASSPQAQETQYF
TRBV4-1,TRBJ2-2,CASSQDEETADTGELFF
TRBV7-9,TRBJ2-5,CASSRRTVLETQYF
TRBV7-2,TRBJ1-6,CASSPTSSPLHF
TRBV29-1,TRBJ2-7,CSGLDRGQKGRLYF
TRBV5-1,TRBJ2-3,CASEEVRGTQYF
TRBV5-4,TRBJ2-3,CASSPGTGFSTDTQYF
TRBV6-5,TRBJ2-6,CASNNPGQSSGANVLTF
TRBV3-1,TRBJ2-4,CASSNEGSGSQNIQYF
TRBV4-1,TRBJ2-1,CASSDRSGPPYNEQFF
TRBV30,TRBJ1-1,CAWLGGGTEAFF
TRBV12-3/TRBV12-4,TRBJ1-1,CASSLWNEAFF
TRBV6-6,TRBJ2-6,CASTFSGRASGANVLTF
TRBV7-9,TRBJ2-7,CASSARDTYEQYF
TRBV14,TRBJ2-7,CASSPWTRGAAYEQYF
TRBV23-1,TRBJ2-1,CASSQSASPLSYNEQFF
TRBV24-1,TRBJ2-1,CATSDKTGGTFNEQFF
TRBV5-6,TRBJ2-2,CASSWETDTGELFF
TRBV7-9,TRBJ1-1,CASSSIDKNTEAFF
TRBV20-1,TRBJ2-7,CSATGTAYEQYF
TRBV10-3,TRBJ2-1,CAISGREGNEQFF
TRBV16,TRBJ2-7,CASTPGGYEQYF
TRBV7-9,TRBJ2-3,CASSLWGLALLDTQYF
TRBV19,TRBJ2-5,CASSGDSWGETQYF
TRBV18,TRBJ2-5,CASSPPSGAETQYF
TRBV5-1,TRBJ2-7,CASSSEKIPYEQYF
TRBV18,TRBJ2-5,CASSPLGQGAGETQYF
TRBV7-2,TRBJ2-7,CASSRASSEQYF
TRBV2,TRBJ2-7,CASNRPPDEQYF
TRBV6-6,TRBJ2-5,CASSALETQYF
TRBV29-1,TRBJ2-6,CSVEESGANVLTF
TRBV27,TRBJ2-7,CASSFAPFHEQYF
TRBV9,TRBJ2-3,CASSAGKPDTQYF
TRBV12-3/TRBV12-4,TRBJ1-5,CASSFEGMGNQPQHF
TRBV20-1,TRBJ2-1,CSAPKLSGRDSEQFF
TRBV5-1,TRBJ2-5,CASSPTDRGFPSQETQYF
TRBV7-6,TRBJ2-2,CASSSVLAGGTGELFF
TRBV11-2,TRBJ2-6,CASSSHGLAGVPGANVLTF
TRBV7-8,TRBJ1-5,CASSGREGGTGPQHF
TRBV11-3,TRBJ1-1,CASARQANTEAFF
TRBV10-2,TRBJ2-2,CASRIPRTGGELFF
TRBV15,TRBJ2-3,CATSSGTSGPSTDTQYF
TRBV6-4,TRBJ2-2,CASSGSGTTITGELFF
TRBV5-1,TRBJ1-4,CASSLTGFNEKLFF
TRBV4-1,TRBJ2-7,CASSQNSLGSYEQYF
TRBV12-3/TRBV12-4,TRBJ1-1,CASSRQGANTEAFF
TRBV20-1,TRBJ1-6,CSARTTGTAESALHF
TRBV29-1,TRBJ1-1,CSGRQGANTEAFF
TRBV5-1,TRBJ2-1,CASSLSGITPYNEQFF
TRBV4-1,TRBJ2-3,CASSPLRTSGRDTQYF
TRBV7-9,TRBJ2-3,CASSSPRLAGEDTQYF
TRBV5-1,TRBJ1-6,CASTDGSWAPLHF